Listed below are T cell receptor beta chains from one sample, sequenced in a study of T cells in Graves' hyperthyroidism and ophthalmopathy. TCRdb re-derived calls from the multiplex PCR reads in MiXCR, one entry per CDR3 protein. The sample contains approximately 95,000 distinct CDR3 sequences, around 37% of which appear only once. Input material: peripheral blood or thyroid tissue (not recorded which). The receptors originated from a woman in her thirties with Graves' hyperthyroidism. Each CDR3 is given with its conserved first and last residue. Fields, in order: V gene, J gene, clone size, D gene, CDR3 protein, CDR3 DNA. D genes are given only for firm matches. Not every row has a clone size; where given, it reads once, few, many or a size class.

v_call: TRBV12-5
j_call: TRBJ2-7
clone_size: once
d_call: .
cdr3_aa: CASGSGRNEQYF
cdr3_nt: TGTGCTAGTGGTTCCGGCCGTAACGAGCAGTACTTC

v_call: TRBV12-3/TRBV12-4
j_call: TRBJ2-1
clone_size: .
d_call: TRBD2
cdr3_aa: CASSPQREDPYNEQFF
cdr3_nt: TGTGCCAGCAGCCCACAGCGGGAGGACCCCTACAATGAGCAGTTCTTC

v_call: TRBV11-2
j_call: TRBJ2-5
clone_size: .
d_call: .
cdr3_aa: CAGSYQETQYF
cdr3_nt: TGTGCCGGCAGCTACCAAGAAACCCAGTACTTC

v_call: TRBV10-3
j_call: TRBJ2-7
clone_size: .
d_call: TRBD2
cdr3_aa: CAISDGEGLRGLYEQYF
cdr3_nt: TGTGCCATCAGTGATGGGGAGGGGCTGAGGGGCCTCTACGAGCAGTACTTC

v_call: TRBV11-1
j_call: TRBJ2-7
clone_size: .
d_call: .
cdr3_aa: CASSSSGARSYEQYF
cdr3_nt: TGTGCCAGCAGTTCGTCGGGGGCTAGGTCCTACGAGCAGTACTTC

v_call: TRBV5-5
j_call: TRBJ1-4
clone_size: .
d_call: .
cdr3_aa: CASSFYICSARTTATNEKLFF
cdr3_nt: .

v_call: TRBV12-3/TRBV12-4
j_call: TRBJ2-5
clone_size: many
d_call: .
cdr3_aa: CASSGYGGLPQETQYF
cdr3_nt: TGTGCCAGCAGTGGATACGGGGGGCTCCCCCAAGAGACCCAGTACTTC

v_call: TRBV7-3
j_call: TRBJ1-2
clone_size: .
d_call: .
cdr3_aa: CTSSLNPGPFYGYTF
cdr3_nt: TGCACCAGCAGCTTAAATCCGGGGCCATTCTATGGCTACACCTTC

v_call: TRBV7-9
j_call: TRBJ1-3
clone_size: many
d_call: .
cdr3_aa: CASSLGFGVPDTIYF
cdr3_nt: TGTGCCAGCAGCTTAGGGTTCGGGGTACCCGACACCATATATTTT

v_call: TRBV9
j_call: TRBJ2-7
clone_size: .
d_call: TRBD2
cdr3_aa: CASSVDVSGRTPYEQYF
cdr3_nt: TGTGCCAGCAGCGTAGATGTTAGCGGGAGGACCCCCTACGAGCAGTACTTC

v_call: TRBV5-5
j_call: TRBJ2-3
clone_size: many
d_call: .
cdr3_aa: CASSVTADTQYF
cdr3_nt: TGTGCCAGCAGCGTGACAGCAGATACGCAGTATTTT

v_call: TRBV12-3/TRBV12-4
j_call: TRBJ2-5
clone_size: .
d_call: .
cdr3_aa: CASSQTGRETQYF
cdr3_nt: TGTGCCAGCAGTCAGACAGGGAGGGAGACCCAGTACTTC

v_call: TRBV5-1
j_call: TRBJ2-2
clone_size: many
d_call: .
cdr3_aa: CASSLYSGELFF
cdr3_nt: TGCGCCAGCAGCTTGTATTCCGGGGAGCTGTTTTTT

v_call: TRBV6-1
j_call: TRBJ2-5
clone_size: .
d_call: TRBD1
cdr3_aa: CASSYAGGRTVETQYF
cdr3_nt: TGTGCCAGCAGTTATGCAGGGGGTAGGACAGTAGAGACCCAGTACTTC

v_call: TRBV7-8
j_call: TRBJ2-5
clone_size: .
d_call: .
cdr3_aa: CASSLIRGPGEQYF
cdr3_nt: TGTGCCAGCAGCTTAATTCGGGGGCCTGGGGAGCAGTACTTC

v_call: TRBV29-1
j_call: TRBJ2-7
clone_size: .
d_call: .
cdr3_aa: CSVGSTSYEQYF
cdr3_nt: TGCAGCGTTGGCAGCACCTCCTACGAGCAGTACTTC

v_call: TRBV10-3
j_call: TRBJ1-1
clone_size: .
d_call: .
cdr3_aa: CAISDLGGGDTEAFF
cdr3_nt: TGTGCCATCAGTGATCTCGGGGGGGGGGACACTGAAGCTTTCTTT

v_call: TRBV27
j_call: TRBJ1-1
clone_size: many
d_call: .
cdr3_aa: CASSFRAHTEAFF
cdr3_nt: TGTGCCAGCAGTTTTAGAGCCCACACTGAAGCTTTCTTT

v_call: TRBV10-3
j_call: TRBJ2-2
clone_size: .
d_call: TRBD1
cdr3_aa: CAIRGQGAGELFF
cdr3_nt: TGTGCCATCAGGGGACAGGGCGCCGGGGAGCTGTTTTTT

v_call: TRBV7-9
j_call: TRBJ1-2
clone_size: many
d_call: .
cdr3_aa: CASSLALGGNYGYTF
cdr3_nt: TGTGCCAGCAGCTTAGCTTTGGGGGGAAACTATGGCTACACCTTC

v_call: TRBV7-6
j_call: TRBJ2-5
clone_size: .
d_call: TRBD2
cdr3_aa: CASSFAGPSGAETQYF
cdr3_nt: TGTGCCAGCAGCTTCGCGGGGCCTAGCGGGGCAGAGACCCAGTACTTC

v_call: TRBV14
j_call: TRBJ2-7
clone_size: .
d_call: .
cdr3_aa: CASSQDTTYEQYF
cdr3_nt: TGTGCCAGCAGCCAGGACACGACCTACGAGCAGTACTTC

v_call: TRBV19
j_call: TRBJ2-6
clone_size: .
d_call: .
cdr3_aa: CASSITRVANVLTF
cdr3_nt: TGTGCCAGTAGTATTACGAGAGTGGCCAACGTCCTGACTTTC

v_call: TRBV20-1
j_call: TRBJ2-5
clone_size: .
d_call: TRBD2
cdr3_aa: CSARPAGGAPGETQYF
cdr3_nt: TGCAGTGCGCGACCAGCGGGAGGGGCCCCCGGGGAGACCCAGTACTTC

v_call: TRBV7-3
j_call: TRBJ1-5
clone_size: .
d_call: .
cdr3_aa: CASRRGGGRTWGPQHF
cdr3_nt: TGTGCCAGCAGGAGGGGGGGGGGACGGACCTGGGGGCCCCAGCATTTT

v_call: TRBV10-3
j_call: TRBJ1-1
clone_size: .
d_call: .
cdr3_aa: CAIRADGNREAFF
cdr3_nt: TGTGCCATCAGGGCGGACGGTAACAGGGAGGCTTTCTTT

v_call: TRBV4-2
j_call: TRBJ2-7
clone_size: many
d_call: .
cdr3_aa: CASSQDLWRDRYEQYF
cdr3_nt: TGTGCCAGCAGCCAAGATCTTTGGCGGGATAGGTACGAGCAGTACTTC

v_call: TRBV19
j_call: TRBJ2-3
clone_size: many
d_call: .
cdr3_aa: CASSGQGGPDTQYF
cdr3_nt: TGTGCCAGTAGTGGGCAGGGCGGTCCAGATACGCAGTATTTT

v_call: TRBV10-3
j_call: TRBJ1-1
clone_size: .
d_call: .
cdr3_aa: CAISEGGAVMNTEAFF
cdr3_nt: TGTGCCATCAGTGAAGGGGGGGCCGTTATGAACACTGAAGCTTTCTTT

v_call: TRBV19
j_call: TRBJ2-3
clone_size: few
d_call: .
cdr3_aa: CASSMGDTQYF
cdr3_nt: TGTGCCAGTAGTATGGGAGATACGCAGTATTTT

v_call: TRBV10-2
j_call: TRBJ1-4
clone_size: .
d_call: .
cdr3_aa: CASSPGTSVVHEKLFF
cdr3_nt: TGCGCCAGCAGCCCCGGGACCTCCGTGGTACACGAAAAACTGTTTTTT

v_call: TRBV7-9
j_call: TRBJ1-2
clone_size: many
d_call: .
cdr3_aa: CASSLQHYGYTF
cdr3_nt: TGTGCCAGCAGCTTACAGCACTATGGCTACACCTTC

v_call: TRBV28
j_call: TRBJ1-3
clone_size: .
d_call: TRBD1
cdr3_aa: CASSFYRGASSGNTIYF
cdr3_nt: TGTGCCAGCAGTTTTTACAGGGGGGCAAGCTCTGGAAACACCATATATTTT

v_call: TRBV19
j_call: TRBJ1-2
clone_size: many
d_call: .
cdr3_aa: CASKGGGTLGGYTF
cdr3_nt: TGTGCCAGTAAAGGTGGAGGAACGTTGGGTGGCTACACCTTC

v_call: TRBV27
j_call: TRBJ2-7
clone_size: many
d_call: .
cdr3_aa: CASTGRSYEQYF
cdr3_nt: TGTGCCAGCACGGGCCGTTCCTACGAGCAGTACTTC

v_call: TRBV5-6
j_call: TRBJ1-5
clone_size: .
d_call: .
cdr3_aa: CASSSARQPQHF
cdr3_nt: TGTGCCAGCAGCTCGGCCAGGCAGCCCCAGCATTTT

v_call: TRBV5-1
j_call: TRBJ1-2
clone_size: .
d_call: TRBD1
cdr3_aa: CASSSGQGYGYTF
cdr3_nt: TGTGCCAGCAGCTCGGGACAGGGCTATGGCTACACCTTC

v_call: TRBV20-1
j_call: TRBJ2-5
clone_size: .
d_call: TRBD1
cdr3_aa: CSASSPGQVNQETQYF
cdr3_nt: TGCAGTGCCAGCTCACCCGGACAGGTGAACCAAGAGACCCAGTACTTC

v_call: TRBV7-6
j_call: TRBJ2-5
clone_size: many
d_call: .
cdr3_aa: CASSLGTRETQYF
cdr3_nt: TGTGCCAGCAGCCTCGGGACACGAGAGACCCAGTACTTC

v_call: TRBV20-1
j_call: TRBJ1-2
clone_size: many
d_call: .
cdr3_aa: CSARGQYGYTF
cdr3_nt: TGCAGTGCTCGAGGACAGTATGGCTACACCTTC

v_call: TRBV19
j_call: TRBJ1-1
clone_size: many
d_call: .
cdr3_aa: CASSPPGTEAFF
cdr3_nt: TGTGCCAGTAGTCCTCCCGGCACTGAAGCTTTCTTT

v_call: TRBV20-1
j_call: TRBJ2-5
clone_size: .
d_call: TRBD2
cdr3_aa: CSARDPSGETQYF
cdr3_nt: TGCAGTGCTAGAGATCCTAGCGGGGAGACCCAGTACTTC

v_call: TRBV6-1
j_call: TRBJ1-1
clone_size: many
d_call: .
cdr3_aa: CAIATFEAFF
cdr3_nt: TGTGCCATCGCCACATTTGAAGCTTTCTTT

v_call: TRBV25-1
j_call: TRBJ1-4
clone_size: once
d_call: .
cdr3_aa: CASSVPGEGSNEKLFF
cdr3_nt: TGTGCCAGCAGTGTCCCCGGAGAGGGCAGTAATGAAAAACTGTTTTTT

v_call: TRBV11-2
j_call: TRBJ1-2
clone_size: .
d_call: .
cdr3_aa: CASSLIGRGYTF
cdr3_nt: TGTGCCAGCAGCTTAATAGGGCGTGGCTACACCTTC

v_call: TRBV4-2
j_call: TRBJ2-7
clone_size: many
d_call: .
cdr3_aa: CASSQEQGPYEQYF
cdr3_nt: TGTGCCAGCAGCCAAGAACAGGGTCCATACGAGCAGTACTTC

v_call: TRBV9
j_call: TRBJ2-2
clone_size: .
d_call: .
cdr3_aa: CASSYPPDGTGELFF
cdr3_nt: TGTGCCAGCAGTTATCCGCCGGACGGCACCGGGGAGCTGTTTTTT

v_call: TRBV25-1
j_call: TRBJ1-2
clone_size: once
d_call: .
cdr3_aa: CASSARGDTYGYTF
cdr3_nt: TGTGCCAGCAGTGCTAGAGGGGACACCTATGGCTACACCTTC

v_call: TRBV14
j_call: TRBJ2-6
clone_size: .
d_call: .
cdr3_aa: CASSPSGASVLTF
cdr3_nt: TGTGCCAGCAGTCCCTCTGGGGCCAGCGTCCTGACTTTC

v_call: TRBV9
j_call: TRBJ1-1
clone_size: many
d_call: .
cdr3_aa: CASSVLPGLNTEAFF
cdr3_nt: TGTGCCAGCAGCGTCCTCCCCGGGTTGAACACTGAAGCTTTCTTT

v_call: TRBV9
j_call: TRBJ2-3
clone_size: .
d_call: TRBD1
cdr3_aa: CASSVEDRSTDTQYF
cdr3_nt: TGTGCCAGCAGCGTAGAGGACAGGAGCACAGATACGCAGTATTTT

v_call: TRBV7-9
j_call: TRBJ2-3
clone_size: many
d_call: TRBD1
cdr3_aa: CASSSGTGVADTQYF
cdr3_nt: TGTGCCAGCAGCAGCGGGACAGGGGTGGCGGATACGCAGTATTTT

v_call: TRBV5-1
j_call: TRBJ2-7
clone_size: .
d_call: TRBD2
cdr3_aa: CASSLDGTSFSEQYF
cdr3_nt: TGCGCCAGCAGCTTGGACGGGACTAGCTTTTCCGAGCAGTACTTC

v_call: TRBV6-5
j_call: TRBJ1-2
clone_size: many
d_call: .
cdr3_aa: CASRHRGNYGYTF
cdr3_nt: TGTGCCAGCAGGCACCGAGGAAACTATGGCTACACCTTC

v_call: TRBV20-1
j_call: TRBJ2-5
clone_size: .
d_call: .
cdr3_aa: CSAGAGVRETQYF
cdr3_nt: TGCAGTGCTGGGGCAGGGGTGAGAGAGACCCAGTACTTC